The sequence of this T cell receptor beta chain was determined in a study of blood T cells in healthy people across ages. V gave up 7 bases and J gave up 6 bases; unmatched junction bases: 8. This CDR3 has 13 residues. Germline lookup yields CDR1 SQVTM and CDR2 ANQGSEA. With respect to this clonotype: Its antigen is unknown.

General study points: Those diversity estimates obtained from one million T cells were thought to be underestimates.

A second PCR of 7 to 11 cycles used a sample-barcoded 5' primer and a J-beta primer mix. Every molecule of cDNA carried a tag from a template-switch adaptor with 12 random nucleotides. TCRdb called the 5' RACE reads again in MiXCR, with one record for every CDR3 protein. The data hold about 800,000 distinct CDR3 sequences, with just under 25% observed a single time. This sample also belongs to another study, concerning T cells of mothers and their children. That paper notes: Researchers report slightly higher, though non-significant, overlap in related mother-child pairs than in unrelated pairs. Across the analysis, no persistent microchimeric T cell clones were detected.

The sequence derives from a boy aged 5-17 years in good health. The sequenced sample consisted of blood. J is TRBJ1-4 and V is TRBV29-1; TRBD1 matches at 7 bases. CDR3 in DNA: TGCAGCGCCCAGGGGGGAGCTGATGAAAAACTGTTTTTT. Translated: CSAQGGADEKLFF. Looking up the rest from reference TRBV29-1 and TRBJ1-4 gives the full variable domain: SAVISQKPSRDICQRGTSLTIQCQVDSQVTMMFWYRQQPGQSLTLIATANQGSEATYESGFVIDKFPISRPNLTFSTLTVSNMSPEDSSIYLCSAQGGADEKLFFGSGTQLSVL.